This entry lists 6 T cell receptor beta chains sequenced from one sample in a study of metastatic and nonmetastatic thyroid tumors (dated by TCRdb to the early 2020s). None of the patients had been given any treatment before thyroid surgery. Receptor libraries were prepared by PCR. Instrument on record: Illumina HiSeq 4000. In-frame beta chains were kept once TCRdb had trimmed the public reads at Q25 with fastp and called clones with MiXCR. The sample table shows 25,000 to 35,000 clones, and about 18% are seen once. Clones ranked in the top ten supply about 4.4% of the sample. The sample consisted of blood. All receptors come from a female donor with papillary thyroid cancer or a benign thyroid nodule (not recorded which). Some clones in this sample may be carry-over from other donors' samples.

The sample holds many counts of this clone. This chain connects TRBV27 to TRBJ2-3; 10 bases line up with TRBD2. J gave up 4 bases and V 6 bases, and 10 bases lay outside the gene matches. The CDR3 is 16 residues long. CDR1 MNHEY and CDR2 SMNVEV come from the germline V gene (reference sequence). In DNA form, the CDR3 reads TGTGCCAGCAGAGAGCTCCTAGCGGGGGTTTCAGATACGCAGTATTTT. Translated: CASRELLAGVSDTQYF.

The chain uses TRBV6-2 or TRBV6-3 and TRBJ2-6; D uncertain. V lost 2 bases and J lost 5, with 22 bases in between. CDR3 length equals 19 residues. Germline CDR1 reads MNHEY; CDR2 reads SVGEGT. DNA of the CDR3: TGTGCCAGCAGTTACCCCGAGCTCGAGGTATGGAATTGGGCCAACGTCCTGACTTTC. Protein sequence: CASSYPELEVWNWANVLTF.

A note on this clone: Possible read error: a much larger clone is one base away. CDR3 in DNA: TGTGCCAGTTCGACCCCGGTCCAGCCCCAGCATTTT. It yields the protein CASSTPVQPQHF. The chain joins TRBV28 to TRBJ1-5; D uncertain. This CDR3 spans 12 amino acids. Deletions cut 9 bases from V and 7 bases from J, with 13 bases between. Germline V lookup: CDR1 MDHEN, CDR2 SYDVKM. Full variable domain (outside the CDR3, taken from reference TRBV28 and TRBJ1-5): DVKVTQSSRYLVKRTGEKVFLECVQDMDHENMFWYRQDPGLGLRLIYFSYDVKMKEKGDIPEGYSVSREKKERFSLILESASTNQTSMYLCASSTPVQPQHFGDGTRLSIL.

This clone was found a few times. A much bigger clone sits one base away, suggesting this may be a read error. The rearrangement uses TRBV12-3 or TRBV12-4 and TRBJ1-2; D unclear. Trimming pared 9 bases from V and 2 bases from J, leaving 19 bases between. The CDR3 totals 15 residues. The CDR3 loop reads CASSTTTTRNYGYTF. In DNA form, the CDR3 reads TGTGCCAGTAGCACCACAACGACCCGGAACTATGGCTACACCTTC.

This clone was recorded at least ten times. The gene calls are TRBV5-1 and TRBJ2-7, with 7 bases lining up with TRBD1. Trimming at V came to 0 bases and at J to 4 bases, leaving 7 bases not matched to a gene. CDR1 is SGHRS and CDR2 is YFSETQ in the germline V gene. This CDR3 is built from 15 residues. The CDR3 reads CASSLAGTENYEQYF. The CDR3 nucleotides read TGCGCCAGCAGCTTGGCCGGGACAGAAAATTACGAGCAGTACTTC.

This clone was detected many times. The same CDR3 also results from other DNA sequences found in this sample. The genes are TRBV12-3 or TRBV12-4 and TRBJ1-2; the D is unclear. V was clipped by 6 bases and J by 2 bases, with 16 bases between them. The CDR3 extends over 15 amino acids. Here the CDR3 reads CASSTTTTGNYGYTF. The CDR3 DNA reads TGTGCCAGCAGCACCACAACGACCGGGAACTATGGCTACACCTTC.